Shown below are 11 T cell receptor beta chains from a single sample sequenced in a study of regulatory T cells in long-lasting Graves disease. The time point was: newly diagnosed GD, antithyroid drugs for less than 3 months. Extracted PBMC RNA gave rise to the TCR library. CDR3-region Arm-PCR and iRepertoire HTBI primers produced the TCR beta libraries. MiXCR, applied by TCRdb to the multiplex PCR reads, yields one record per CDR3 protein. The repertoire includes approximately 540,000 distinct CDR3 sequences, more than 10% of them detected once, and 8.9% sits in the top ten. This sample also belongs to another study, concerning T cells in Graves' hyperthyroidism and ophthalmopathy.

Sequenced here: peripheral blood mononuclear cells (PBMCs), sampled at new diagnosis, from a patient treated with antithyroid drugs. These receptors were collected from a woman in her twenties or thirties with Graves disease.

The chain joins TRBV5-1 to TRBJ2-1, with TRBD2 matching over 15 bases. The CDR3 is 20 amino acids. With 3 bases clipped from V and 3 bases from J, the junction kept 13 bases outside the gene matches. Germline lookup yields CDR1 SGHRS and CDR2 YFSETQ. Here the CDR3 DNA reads TGCGCCAGCAGCTCATGGGGTGGGACTAGCGGGAGGAATTACTACAATGAGCAGTTCTTC. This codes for CASSSWGGTSGRNYYNEQFF. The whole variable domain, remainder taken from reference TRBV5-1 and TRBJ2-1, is KAGVTQTPRYLIKTRGQQVTLSCSPISGHRSVSWYQQTPGQGLQFLFEYFSETQRNKGNFPGRFSGRQFSNSRSEMNVSTLELGDSALYLCASSSWGGTSGRNYYNEQFFGPGTRLTVL.

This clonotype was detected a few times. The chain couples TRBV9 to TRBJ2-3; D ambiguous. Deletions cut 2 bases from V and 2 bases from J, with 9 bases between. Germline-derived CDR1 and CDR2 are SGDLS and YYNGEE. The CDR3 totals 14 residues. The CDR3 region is CASSVLTDTDTQYF. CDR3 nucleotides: TGTGCCAGCAGCGTTCTCACAGACACAGATACGCAGTATTTT.

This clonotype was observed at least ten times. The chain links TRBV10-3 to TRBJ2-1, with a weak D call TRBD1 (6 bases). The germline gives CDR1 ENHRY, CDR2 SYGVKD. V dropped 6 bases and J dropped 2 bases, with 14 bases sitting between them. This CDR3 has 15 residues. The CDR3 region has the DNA TGTGCCATCAGGGACAGCGATCCTACCTACAATGAGCAGTTCTTC. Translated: CAIRDSDPTYNEQFF.

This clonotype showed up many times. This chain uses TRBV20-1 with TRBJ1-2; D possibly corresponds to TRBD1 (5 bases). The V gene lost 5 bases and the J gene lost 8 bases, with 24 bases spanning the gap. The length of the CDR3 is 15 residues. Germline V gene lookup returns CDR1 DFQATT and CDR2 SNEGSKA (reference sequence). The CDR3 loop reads CSALQAAGGLVGYTF. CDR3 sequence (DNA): TGCAGTGCTCTTCAAGCCGCGGGGGGATTAGTCGGCTACACCTTC.

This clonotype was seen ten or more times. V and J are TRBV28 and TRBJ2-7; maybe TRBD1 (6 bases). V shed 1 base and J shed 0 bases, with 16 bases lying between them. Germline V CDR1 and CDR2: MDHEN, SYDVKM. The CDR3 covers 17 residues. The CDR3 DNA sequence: TGTGCCAGCAGTTTATTGGGCATAGACAGGCGCTCCTACGAGCAGTACTTC. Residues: CASSLLGIDRRSYEQYF.

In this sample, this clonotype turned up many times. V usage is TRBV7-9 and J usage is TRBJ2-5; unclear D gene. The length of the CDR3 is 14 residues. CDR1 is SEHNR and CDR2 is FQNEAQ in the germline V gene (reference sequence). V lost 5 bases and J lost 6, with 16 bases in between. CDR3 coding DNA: TGTGCCAGCAGCGCCATCACGGAAATAAAGACCCAGTACTTC. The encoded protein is CASSAITEIKTQYF.

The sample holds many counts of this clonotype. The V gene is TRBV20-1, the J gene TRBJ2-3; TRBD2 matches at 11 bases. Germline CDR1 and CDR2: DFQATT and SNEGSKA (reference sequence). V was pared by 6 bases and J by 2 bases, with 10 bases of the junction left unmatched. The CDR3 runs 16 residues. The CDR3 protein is CSAGPKGLADTDTQYF. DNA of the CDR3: TGCAGTGCCGGACCAAAGGGACTAGCGGACACAGATACGCAGTATTTT.

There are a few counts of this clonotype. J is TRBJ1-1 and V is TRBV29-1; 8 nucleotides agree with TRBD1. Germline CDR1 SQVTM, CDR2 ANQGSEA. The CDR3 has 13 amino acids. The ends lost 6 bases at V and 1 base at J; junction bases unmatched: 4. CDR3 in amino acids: CSVHGQGNTEAFF. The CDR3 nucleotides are TGCAGCGTGCACGGACAGGGGAACACTGAAGCTTTCTTT.

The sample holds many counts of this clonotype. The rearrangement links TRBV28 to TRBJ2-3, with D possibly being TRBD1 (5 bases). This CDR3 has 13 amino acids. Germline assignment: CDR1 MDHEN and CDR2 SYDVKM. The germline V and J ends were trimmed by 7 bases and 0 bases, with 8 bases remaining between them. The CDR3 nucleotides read TGTGCCAGCAAATCAGGGAGCACAGATACGCAGTATTTT. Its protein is CASKSGSTDTQYF.

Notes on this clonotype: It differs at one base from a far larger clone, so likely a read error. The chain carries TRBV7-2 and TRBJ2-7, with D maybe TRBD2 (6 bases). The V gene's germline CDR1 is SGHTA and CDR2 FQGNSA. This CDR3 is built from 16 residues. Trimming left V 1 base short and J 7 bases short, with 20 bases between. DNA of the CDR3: TGTGCCAGCAGCTTAGTTACGGGAGTCGTGCGGAATGAGCAGTACTTC. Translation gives CASSLVTGVVRNEQYF.

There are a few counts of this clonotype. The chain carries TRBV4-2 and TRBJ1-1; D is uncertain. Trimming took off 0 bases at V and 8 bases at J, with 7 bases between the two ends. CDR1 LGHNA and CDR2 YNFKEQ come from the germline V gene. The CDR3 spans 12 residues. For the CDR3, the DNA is TGTGCCAGCAGCCAAGACACCGGAGAAGCTTTCTTT. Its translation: CASSQDTGEAFF.